This T cell receptor (beta chain) is drawn from a study of circulating tumor DNA in untreated peripheral T-cell lymphoma. The study, taken as a whole, reports: In 76% of patients, tumor-specific clonotypes were identified.

This tumor tissue came from a pretreatment baseline collection. V was pared by 10 bases and J by 2 bases, with 8 bases of the junction left unmatched. Germline V gene sequence: CDR1 MNHGY, CDR2 SAAAGT. This CDR3 comprises 15 residues. This clone has just one count. Its target is not known. The data were produced by immunoSEQ multiplex PCR, yet TCRdb's version contains in-frame clones alone and is incomplete. The repertoire holds 5,500 to 7,500 clones, with approximately 62% as singletons. This TCR was recovered from a human donor with peripheral T-cell lymphoma. The sequencing sample was made of tumor tissue. The chain has TRBV6-8 and TRBJ1-5, with 10 bases lining up with TRBD1. The CDR3 DNA reads TGTGCCATCAGGGGGACAGGGGACGGCAATCAGCCCCAGCATTTT. Encoded protein: CAIRGTGDGNQPQHF.